One sample yielded the 25 T cell receptor beta chains listed below, sequenced in a study of blood T cell repertoires in COVID-19. TCRdb keeps only in-frame clones here, not all; method: immunoSEQ multiplex PCR. The data show around 130,000 clones, 80% seen once. The sequenced material came from peripheral blood. These TCRs come from a man aged 65-85 years with acute or convalescent COVID-19.

This clone was recorded only once. The chain employs TRBV3-1 (or the pseudogene TRBV3-2) and TRBJ1-5, with D maybe TRBD1 (5 bases). V lost 1 base, J lost 4 bases, and 11 bases lay in between. From germline, CDR1 is LGHDT and CDR2 YNNKEL (reference sequence). The CDR3 contains 15 residues. This chain's CDR3 is CASSQGQGVNQPQHF. CDR3 coding DNA: TGTGCCAGCAGCCAAGGGCAGGGCGTTAATCAGCCCCAGCATTTT.

The chain is built from TRBV11-3 and TRBJ1-5; no clear D. The CDR3 covers 16 residues. Germline V gene sequence: CDR1 SGHNT, CDR2 YENEEA. Trimming pared 0 bases from V and 9 bases from J, leaving 18 bases between. CDR3 residues: CASSLDWEVLRGPQHF. CDR3 sequence (DNA): TGTGCCAGCAGCTTAGATTGGGAGGTTCTGCGTGGGCCCCAGCATTTT. The full variable domain, its missing parts supplied by reference TRBV11-3 and TRBJ1-5, is EAGVVQSPRYKIIEKKQPVAFWCNPISGHNTLYWYLQNLGQGPELLIRYENEEAVDDSQLPKDRFSAERLKGVDSTLKIQPAELGDSAVYLCASSLDWEVLRGPQHFGDGTRLSIL.

The chain has TRBV2 and TRBJ2-7; 7 bases are shared with TRBD1. Germline V gene data show CDR1 as SNHLY and CDR2 as FYNNEI. There are 12 residues in the CDR3. With 11 bases clipped from V and 4 bases from J, the junction kept 8 bases outside the gene matches. In DNA, the CDR3 is TGTGCCGGACGACAGGGACCGTACGAGCAGTACTTC. It encodes CAGRQGPYEQYF.

The rearrangement links TRBV11-2 to TRBJ2-7; D is possibly TRBD1 (6 bases). The germline CDR1 and CDR2 sequences are SGHAT and FQNNGV. The CDR3 length is 14 residues. V was shortened by 5 bases and J by 2 bases, with 13 bases between the two germline ends. The CDR3 coding sequence is TGTGCCAGCAGCCGCGACCCAGGGGCCTACGAGCAGTACTTC. Translated: CASSRDPGAYEQYF.

The V gene is TRBV7-9, the J gene TRBJ2-1, with D possibly matching TRBD1 (5 bases). V shed 5 bases and J shed 6 bases, with 8 bases lying between them. CDR3 length: 12 residues. In germline, CDR1 is SEHNR, CDR2 FQNEAQ (reference sequence). CDR3 sequence (DNA): TGTGCCAGCAGCCCACAGGTCAATGAGCAGTTCTTC. Protein: CASSPQVNEQFF.

This clone has just a few counts. This chain connects TRBV28 to TRBJ2-1; 7 positions agree with TRBD2. There are 16 residues in the CDR3. Germline V gene lookup returns CDR1 MDHEN and CDR2 SYDVKM. Trimming took 2 bases from V and 3 from J; bases not matched to a gene: 7. The chain's CDR3 is CASSLGSSGFYNEQFF. The CDR3 nucleotides are TGTGCCAGCAGTTTAGGGTCTAGCGGTTTCTACAATGAGCAGTTCTTC.

The chain couples TRBV7-2 to TRBJ2-3; the D is unclear. Trimming left V 1 base short and J 1 base short, with 6 bases between. The CDR3 totals 14 residues. Germline CDR1 and CDR2: SGHTA and FQGNSA. CDR3 DNA sequence: TGTGCCAGCAGCTTAGATCCTGGCACAGATACGCAGTATTTT. Its protein product is CASSLDPGTDTQYF.

In its sample, this clone was seen a few times. The J gene is TRBJ1-2, the V gene TRBV19; no reliable D call. The CDR3 length is 14 residues. Trimming cost V 5 bases and J 0 bases, with 10 bases left between them. Germline V gene data show CDR1 as LNHDA and CDR2 as SQIVND (reference sequence). DNA for the CDR3: TGTGCCAGTAGTCCCGACACCGCTAACTATGGCTACACCTTC. It encodes CASSPDTANYGYTF.

The chain joins TRBV3-1 (or the pseudogene TRBV3-2) to TRBJ1-5; D possibly corresponds to TRBD1 (5 bases). The CDR3 consists of 13 residues. The V end lost 4 bases, the J end lost 6 bases, and 10 bases lay between the germline ends. CDR1 and CDR2 from the germline V gene are LGHDT and YNNKEL (reference sequence). The CDR3 region is CASSRRGGQPQHF. The CDR3, as DNA: TGTGCCAGCAGCCGGCGGGGGGGTCAGCCCCAGCATTTT.

V usage is TRBV5-1 and J usage is TRBJ2-5; 10 nucleotides align to TRBD1. CDR3 size: 16 residues. CDR1 SGHRS and CDR2 YFSETQ come from the germline V gene. V lost 0 bases to trimming and J lost 5 bases; unmatched junction nucleotides: 7. CDR3 DNA: TGCGCCAGCAGCTTGGTCCCGACAGGGGGCACGGAGACCCAGTACTTC. This codes for CASSLVPTGGTETQYF.

The gene calls are TRBV19 and TRBJ1-5, with TRBD1 matching 9 bases. The CDR3 is 14 amino acids. Trimming cost V 6 bases and J 6 bases; bases outside gene matches: 6. Germline V CDR1 and CDR2: LNHDA, SQIVND (reference sequence). Here the CDR3 reads CASRQGAGGQPQHF. In DNA form, the CDR3 reads TGTGCCAGTAGACAGGGGGCGGGAGGTCAGCCCCAGCATTTT.

This chain uses TRBV7-8 with TRBJ2-5; tentatively, D is TRBD1 (5 bases). CDR1 is SGHVS and CDR2 is FQNEAQ in the germline V gene. The CDR3 covers 14 residues. Trimming stripped 5 bases from V and 1 base from J, with 11 bases between. The CDR3 protein is CASSLRTLQETQYF. CDR3 nucleotides: TGTGCCAGCAGCCTGAGGACACTCCAAGAGACCCAGTACTTC.

The gene calls are TRBV5-6 and TRBJ1-3, with 8 positions matching TRBD1. The CDR3 covers 14 residues. Germline CDR1 is SGHDT and CDR2 is YYEEEE. Losses at the gene ends were 3 bases for V and 5 bases for J; bases not matched to a gene: 4. CDR3 in DNA: TGTGCCAGCAGCTGGCAGGGGGCAAGAAACACCATATATTTT. This encodes CASSWQGARNTIYF.

The rearrangement joins TRBV5-6 to TRBJ1-2; 8 bases match TRBD1. This CDR3 region has 13 residues. Germline CDR1 is SGHDT and CDR2 is YYEEEE. The V gene end was trimmed by 2 bases and the J gene end by 7 bases; junction bases not matched to a gene: 4. The CDR3 region is CASSFPGGGGYTF. For the CDR3, the DNA is TGTGCCAGCAGCTTCCCAGGGGGCGGTGGCTACACCTTC.

The DNA for the CDR3 is TGTGCCAGCAGCTCAAGCGTTTATGGCTACACCTTC. Translated, it gives CASSSSVYGYTF. The V call is TRBV7-9, the J call TRBJ1-2, with D uncertain. Trimming removed 4 bases at V and 5 bases at J, with 8 bases between. Germline V lookup: CDR1 SEHNR, CDR2 FQNEAQ (reference sequence). The CDR3 length is 12 residues.

The genes are TRBV12-5 and TRBJ1-1; TRBD1 aligns across 7 bases. Unmatched junction bases numbered 8, after V lost 1 base and J lost 9 bases. CDR1 is LGHNT, CDR2 FRNRAP, per germline. The CDR3 extends over 14 amino acids. The CDR3 reads CASGLGVQDRKAFF. The CDR3 DNA sequence: TGTGCTAGTGGTTTGGGGGTTCAGGACAGGAAAGCTTTCTTT.

The rearrangement links TRBV7-8 to TRBJ2-7, with D possibly matching TRBD1 (6 bases). This CDR3 spans 16 amino acids. V was clipped by 5 bases and J by 0 bases, with 17 bases between them. Germline-derived CDR1 and CDR2 are SGHVS and FQNEAQ. For the CDR3, the DNA is TGTGCCAGCAGCCCCCGCCTGGGACAATCCTCCTACGAGCAGTACTTC. Residues: CASSPRLGQSSYEQYF.

V gene TRBV11-1 combines with J gene TRBJ2-1; 11 nucleotides line up with TRBD2. From germline, CDR1 is SGHAT and CDR2 FQDESV (reference sequence). This CDR3 region has 15 residues. The V gene end was trimmed by 3 bases and the J gene end by 8 bases; junction bases not matched to a gene: 6. CDR3 loop: CASSFIAGGRDEQFF. CDR3 bases: TGTGCCAGCAGCTTTATAGCGGGGGGGCGGGATGAGCAGTTCTTC.

This chain uses TRBV9 with TRBJ1-2; 8 bases align to TRBD1. Trimming removed 3 bases from V and 4 bases from J; junction bases left unmatched: 11. CDR3 length equals 16 residues. Per the germline V gene, CDR1 is SGDLS and CDR2 is YYNGEE. The chain's CDR3 is CASSGLPGGSVYGYTF. CDR3 in DNA: TGTGCCAGCAGCGGGCTTCCAGGGGGCTCGGTCTATGGCTACACCTTC. The whole variable domain, remainder taken from reference TRBV9 and TRBJ1-2, is DSGVTQTPKHLITATGQRVTLRCSPRSGDLSVYWYQQSLDQGLQFLIQYYNGEERAKGNILERFSAQQFPDLHSELNLSSLELGDSALYFCASSGLPGGSVYGYTFGSGTRLTVV.

This clone has a handful of counts. The chain joins TRBV12-3 or TRBV12-4 to TRBJ1-1; TRBD1 matches at 10 bases. Germline trimming cut 6 bases from V and 7 bases from J; bases unmatched to any gene: 5. This CDR3 spans 13 amino acids. The chain's CDR3 is CASSPTGGIEAFF. Here the CDR3 DNA reads TGTGCCAGCAGCCCGACAGGGGGCATTGAAGCTTTCTTT.

The V and J genes are TRBV9 and TRBJ2-7; TRBD1 aligns across 9 bases. The CDR3 loop spans 14 amino acids. Germline CDR1 and CDR2: SGDLS and YYNGEE. J was trimmed by 3 bases and V by 0 bases; bases with no gene match: 1. Written as DNA, the CDR3 is TGTGCCAGCAGCGTAGAGGACAGGGGCTACGAGCAGTACTTC. Amino acids: CASSVEDRGYEQYF.

This clone turned up a few times. This chain uses TRBV28 with TRBJ2-5, with D maybe TRBD1 (5 bases). Germline V gene lookup returns CDR1 MDHEN and CDR2 SYDVKM. The CDR3 is made up of 14 amino acids. V was clipped by 1 base and J by 5 bases, with 11 bases between them. CDR3: CASSLFGRAETQYF. CDR3 nucleotide sequence: TGTGCCAGCAGTTTATTCGGCAGGGCGGAGACCCAGTACTTC.

V and J are TRBV6-5 and TRBJ1-1; 10 bases are a match to TRBD1. V gave up 5 bases and J gave up 5 bases; unmatched junction bases: 5. This CDR3 contains 14 residues. CDR1 is MNHEY and CDR2 is SVGAGI in the germline V gene. CDR3 sequence reads: CASSPGQGLTEAFF. The CDR3 DNA reads TGTGCCAGCAGTCCGGGACAGGGGCTTACTGAAGCTTTCTTT.

This clone was observed a few times. The chain recombines TRBV25-1 with TRBJ2-7; TRBD2 might be the D (5 bases). Germline CDR1 and CDR2: MGHDK and SYGVNS. The CDR3 contains 11 residues. Trimming removed 4 bases from V and 4 bases from J, with 5 bases in between. CDR3 loop: CASSGGYEQYF. DNA of the CDR3: TGTGCCAGCAGTGGAGGGTACGAGCAGTACTTC.

The chain recombines TRBV6-5 with TRBJ1-5, with 7 bases lining up with TRBD1. The CDR3 consists of 15 residues. CDR1 is MNHEY, CDR2 SVGAGI, per germline. Germline trimming cut 5 bases from V and 2 bases from J; bases unmatched to any gene: 6. The chain's CDR3 is CASSTDTGGNQPQHF. The CDR3 DNA follows: TGTGCCAGCAGTACCGATACAGGGGGCAATCAGCCCCAGCATTTT.